What follows are 11 T cell receptor beta chains derived from one specimen sequenced in a study of shared clonotypes between healthy human individuals. Assay used: immunoSEQ multiplex PCR; TCRdb lists only in-frame clones, some missing. Seen here are about 2.1 million clones, just over 90% observed once, and the top ten hold around 1.7%. Naivety among CD8 cells was defined by CD45RO negativity and positive CCR7 selection, thereby excluding terminally differentiated effector memory CD45RA+ cells. Material for sequencing was naive CD8+ T cells from PBMCs. The source of these receptors is a man aged 18 to 35 in good health. Some clones in this sample may be carry-over from other donors' samples.

The V and J genes are TRBV27 and TRBJ1-1, with 10 positions matching TRBD1. Per germline, CDR1 MNHEY and CDR2 SMNVEV (reference sequence). After removal of 6 bases from V and 6 bases from J, the junction contained 4 bases not matched to a gene. CDR3 size: 13 residues. The CDR3 DNA sequence: TGTGCCAGCAGCCCAGGGACAGGGGCTGAAGCTTTCTTT. Amino acids: CASSPGTGAEAFF.

This clone was detected only a few times. The rearrangement joins TRBV18 to TRBJ2-7; D is undetermined. This CDR3 comprises 12 residues. V was clipped by 3 bases and J by 2 bases, with 5 bases between them. Germline V gene data show CDR1 as KGHSH and CDR2 as LQKENI. In DNA form, the CDR3 reads TGTGCCAGCTCACCCGAAACCTACGAGCAGTACTTC. Translation: CASSPETYEQYF.

The chain uses TRBV4-1 and TRBJ2-1; 9 bases are a match to TRBD2. The germline CDR1 and CDR2 sequences are MGHRA and YSYEKL. CDR3 length: 15 residues. V shed 3 bases, J shed 8 bases, and the junction held 8 bases outside the gene matches. CDR3 in amino acids: CASSQVTGTSYEQFF. CDR3 sequence (DNA): TGCGCCAGCAGCCAGGTTACCGGGACTAGCTATGAGCAGTTCTTC.

The chain recombines TRBV28 with TRBJ2-7, with D perhaps matching TRBD2 (6 bases). The CDR3 runs 15 residues. V shed 6 bases and J shed 5 bases, with 20 bases lying between them. Germline V gene lookup returns CDR1 MDHEN and CDR2 SYDVKM. This CDR3 reads CASRPTSIRTHEQYF. The CDR3, as DNA: TGTGCCAGCAGGCCCACTAGCATCCGAACCCACGAGCAGTACTTC.

The chain couples TRBV16 to TRBJ2-7; D not certain. V was clipped by 0 bases and J by 3 bases, with 9 bases between them. This CDR3 comprises 14 residues. CDR1 and CDR2 (germline): KGHSY, FQNENV. The CDR3 here is CASSQSEGNYEQYF. CDR3 sequence (DNA): TGTGCCAGCAGCCAATCCGAAGGGAACTACGAGCAGTACTTC.

The chain employs TRBV7-9 and TRBJ2-1; D not certain. V shed 1 base and J shed 8 bases, with 9 bases lying between them. Germline V gene sequence: CDR1 SEHNR, CDR2 FQNEAQ (reference sequence). The CDR3 loop spans 13 amino acids. CDR3 protein: CASSLGVEYEQFF. The CDR3 bases are TGTGCCAGCAGCTTAGGCGTGGAGTATGAGCAGTTCTTC.

The chain combines TRBV4-1 with TRBJ2-7; tentatively, D is TRBD1 or TRBD2 (5 bases each). Trimming took 3 bases from V and 0 from J, leaving 15 bases between them. Germline V gene data show CDR1 as MGHRA and CDR2 as YSYEKL. The CDR3 loop spans 16 amino acids. CDR3 nucleotides: TGCGCCAGCAGCCAGAGACAGTCCGGAGGCTCCTACGAGCAGTACTTC. This sequence encodes CASSQRQSGGSYEQYF.

The J gene is TRBJ1-4, the V gene TRBV9, with D maybe TRBD1 (5 bases). Germline lookup yields CDR1 SGDLS and CDR2 YYNGEE. The CDR3 has 15 residues. V was clipped by 0 bases and J by 5 bases, with 11 bases between them. The CDR3 loop reads CASSVASRGNEKLFF. CDR3 bases: TGTGCCAGCAGCGTAGCTTCGCGGGGGAATGAAAAACTGTTTTTT.

This clone was picked up a small number of times. This rearrangement joins TRBV13 to TRBJ2-2, with a tentative D call TRBD2 (6 bases). Trimming removed 5 bases from V and 7 bases from J, with 17 bases in between. This CDR3 has 15 amino acids. CDR1 and CDR2 (germline): PRHDT, FYEKMQ (reference sequence). CDR3: CASSPSVQGGGELFF. In DNA, the CDR3 is TGTGCCAGCAGCCCTAGCGTGCAGGGTGGCGGGGAGCTGTTTTTT.

This sequence joins TRBV15 and TRBJ2-1; a possible D gene is TRBD2 (7 bases). The germline V gene has CDR1 LNHNV and CDR2 YYDKDF (reference sequence). The CDR3 contains 13 residues. V was trimmed by 6 bases and J by 8 bases, leaving 14 bases between them. CDR3 in amino acids: CATSIQGGDEQFF. In nucleotides, the CDR3 is TGTGCCACCAGTATACAGGGAGGGGATGAGCAGTTCTTC.

The DNA for the CDR3 is TGTGCCAGCAGTCTACGGGACAGCTATGGCTACACCTTC. It codes for CASSLRDSYGYTF. The chain carries TRBV27 and TRBJ1-2; TRBD1 matches at 7 bases. The CDR3 is 13 amino acids. The ends lost 5 bases at V and 4 bases at J; junction bases unmatched: 4. Germline-derived CDR1 and CDR2 are MNHEY and SMNVEV (reference sequence).